The 7 T cell receptor beta chains listed next were all sequenced from one sample in a study of shared clonotypes between healthy human individuals. TCRdb keeps only in-frame clones here, not all; method: immunoSEQ multiplex PCR. The table has approximately 2.5 million clones, 90% to 95% seen once. The sequencing input was naive CD4+ T cells from PBMCs. The subset here: CD45RA+ positively selected. These receptors were obtained from a young man in good health. Some clones in this sample may be carry-over from other donors' samples.

The rearrangement uses TRBV21-1 and TRBJ2-5; the DNA was not compared with TRBD1, the D call given in the table. TRBV21-1 is a known pseudogene. The CDR3 runs 15 residues. CDR3 in DNA: TGTGCCAGCAGCTCCCGGGACAGGGGGACAGAGACCCAGTACTTC. This gives the protein CASSSRDRGTETQYF.

This rearrangement joins TRBV10-3 to TRBJ2-7; a possible D gene is TRBD1 (7 bases). From germline, CDR1 is ENHRY and CDR2 SYGVKD. V was cut by 5 bases and J by 2 bases, with 16 bases left in between. This CDR3 has 15 residues. CDR3 loop: CAISSPGGLTYEQYF. In DNA form, the CDR3 reads TGTGCCATCAGTTCCCCAGGGGGACTTACCTACGAGCAGTACTTC.

The CDR3 nucleotides read TGTGCCAGCAGGCCCGGGGACACCCTGGGAAAACTGTTTTTT. Protein sequence: CASRPGDTLGKLFF. V is TRBV6-6 and J is TRBJ1-4; D perhaps matches TRBD1 (6 bases). V gave up 6 bases and J gave up 10 bases, with 18 bases separating them. The CDR3 runs to 14 residues. Germline-derived CDR1 and CDR2 are MNHNY and SVGAGI (reference sequence).

The chain employs TRBV28 and TRBJ1-5; TRBD1 is a possible D gene (5 bases). Germline V CDR1 and CDR2: MDHEN, SYDVKM. V shed 5 bases and J shed 2 bases, with 13 bases lying between them. The CDR3 extends over 15 amino acids. CDR3 amino acids: CASSPVRGGNQPQHF. The CDR3 DNA reads as TGTGCCAGCAGTCCCGTAAGGGGTGGCAATCAGCCCCAGCATTTT.

V gene TRBV28 combines with J gene TRBJ1-1; 9 nucleotides agree with TRBD1. The CDR3 is 12 amino acids. V shed 4 bases and J 10 bases; nucleotides not matched to a gene: 4. Germline-derived CDR1 and CDR2 are MDHEN and SYDVKM. CDR3 residues: CASSSPGQGAFF. CDR3 coding DNA: TGTGCCAGCAGTTCTCCGGGACAGGGAGCTTTCTTT.

The V call is TRBV15, the J call TRBJ1-5; D unclear. This CDR3 is 16 amino acids long. Germline V gives CDR1 LNHNV, CDR2 YYDKDF (reference sequence). V was cut by 0 bases and J by 4 bases, with 13 bases left in between. The CDR3 sequence is CATSRDQERRNQPQHF. The CDR3 DNA reads TGTGCCACCAGCAGAGATCAGGAACGACGAAATCAGCCCCAGCATTTT.

V and J are TRBV19 and TRBJ1-5; D gene ambiguous. Germline CDR1 and CDR2: LNHDA and SQIVND (reference sequence). Between the trimmed V and J ends, which lost 7 bases and 2 bases, there was a span of 15 bases. CDR3 length: 15 amino acids. The CDR3 here is CASTTRGQGNQPQHF. The CDR3 bases are TGTGCCAGTACCACAAGAGGGCAGGGCAATCAGCCCCAGCATTTT.